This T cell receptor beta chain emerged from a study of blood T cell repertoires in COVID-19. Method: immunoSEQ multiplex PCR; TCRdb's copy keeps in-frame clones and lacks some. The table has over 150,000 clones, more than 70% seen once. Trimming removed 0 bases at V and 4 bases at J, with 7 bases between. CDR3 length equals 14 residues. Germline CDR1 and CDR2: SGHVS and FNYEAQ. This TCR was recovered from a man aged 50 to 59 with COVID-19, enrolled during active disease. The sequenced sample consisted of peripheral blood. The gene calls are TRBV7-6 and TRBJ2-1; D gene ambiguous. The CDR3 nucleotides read TGTGCCAGCAGCTTAGCGCACGGTTACAATGAGCAGTTCTTC. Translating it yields CASSLAHGYNEQFF.